Listed here is a single TCR beta chain. Its specificity is not known. The data stem from a study of T cells in Graves' hyperthyroidism and ophthalmopathy. Study-level findings and limits: Ophthalmopathy was distinguished from stable hyperthyroidism by 13 V-J signatures.

Ophthalmopathy patients showed a Clinical Activity Score of at least 3, NOSPECS grade of at least 4 and duration under 3 months. Amplification yielded TCR beta CDR3 regions, with RNA transcripts as the source. The HTBI primer set served for first-round RT-PCR of the TCR CDR3. MiXCR, run by TCRdb on the multiplex PCR reads, gives a single entry per CDR3 protein. The sample lists about 640,000 distinct CDR3 sequences, less than 25% occurring once. The V gene's germline CDR1 is SNHLY and CDR2 FYNNEI. The V and J ends lost 10 bases and 2 bases respectively, with 6 bases between them. This CDR3 has 11 amino acids.

The specimen was blood. This chain uses TRBV2 with TRBJ1-3; a possible D gene is TRBD1 (5 bases). The receptor's source is a man aged 25 to 45 with Graves' ophthalmopathy. The CDR3 loop reads CATGPGNTIYF. The CDR3 DNA reads TGTGCCACAGGGCCTGGAAACACCATATATTTT.